Given below is one T cell receptor (beta chain) in context. V was cut by 6 bases and J by 5 bases, with 19 bases left in between. Germline V gives CDR1 SGHNT, CDR2 YENEEA. The CDR3 is 15 residues long. This entry belongs to a study of immune characterization of retroperitoneal liposarcoma. In TCRdb, the PCR reads were re-called with MiXCR into one record per CDR3 protein. Among approximately 9,300 distinct CDR3 sequences listed, roughly 26% were seen once. Material for sequencing was blood. The clonotype originates from a male donor with retroperitoneal liposarcoma. The chain recombines TRBV11-3 with TRBJ1-1; maybe TRBD1 (6 bases). The CDR3 here is CASREGGLRRTEAFF. The DNA of the CDR3 is TGTGCCAGCAGGGAGGGGGGGCTAAGGAGAACTGAAGCTTTCTTT.